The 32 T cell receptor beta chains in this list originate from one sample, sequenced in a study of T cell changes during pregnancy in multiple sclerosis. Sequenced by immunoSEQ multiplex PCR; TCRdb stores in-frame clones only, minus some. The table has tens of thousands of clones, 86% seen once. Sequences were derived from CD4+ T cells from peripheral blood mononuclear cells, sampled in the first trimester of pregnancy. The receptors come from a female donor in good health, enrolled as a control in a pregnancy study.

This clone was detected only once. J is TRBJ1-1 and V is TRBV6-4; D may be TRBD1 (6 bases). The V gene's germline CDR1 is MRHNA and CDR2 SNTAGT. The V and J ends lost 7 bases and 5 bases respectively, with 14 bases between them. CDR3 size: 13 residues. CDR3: CASTRTVGTEAFF. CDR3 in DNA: TGTGCCAGCACCCGGACAGTTGGAACTGAAGCTTTCTTT.

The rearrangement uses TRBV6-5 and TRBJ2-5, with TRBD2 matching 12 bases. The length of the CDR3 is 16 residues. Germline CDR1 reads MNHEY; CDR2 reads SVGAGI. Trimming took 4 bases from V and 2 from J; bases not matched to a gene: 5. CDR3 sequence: CASSSLAGGTQETQYF. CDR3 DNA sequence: TGTGCCAGCAGTTCCCTAGCGGGGGGGACTCAAGAGACCCAGTACTTC.

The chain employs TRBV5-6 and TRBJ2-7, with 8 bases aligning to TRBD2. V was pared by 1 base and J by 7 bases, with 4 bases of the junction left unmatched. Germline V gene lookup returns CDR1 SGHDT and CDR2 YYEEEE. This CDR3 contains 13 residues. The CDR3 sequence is CASSLRGLGEQYF. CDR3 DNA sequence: TGTGCCAGCAGCTTGAGGGGACTAGGGGAGCAGTACTTC.

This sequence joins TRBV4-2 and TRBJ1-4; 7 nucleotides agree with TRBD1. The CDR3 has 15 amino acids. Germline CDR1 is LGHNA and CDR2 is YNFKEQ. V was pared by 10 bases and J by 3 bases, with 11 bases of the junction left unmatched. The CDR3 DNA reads TGTGCCACCACAGGGGTGCGGGAGGCTAATGAAAAACTGTTTTTT. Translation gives CATTGVREANEKLFF.

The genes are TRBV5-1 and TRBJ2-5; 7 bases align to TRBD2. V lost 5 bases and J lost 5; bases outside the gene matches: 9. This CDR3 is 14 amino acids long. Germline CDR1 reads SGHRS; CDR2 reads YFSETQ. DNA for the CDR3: TGCGCCAGCAGGTTTACTAGCGTCGGGGAGACCCAGTACTTC. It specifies CASRFTSVGETQYF.

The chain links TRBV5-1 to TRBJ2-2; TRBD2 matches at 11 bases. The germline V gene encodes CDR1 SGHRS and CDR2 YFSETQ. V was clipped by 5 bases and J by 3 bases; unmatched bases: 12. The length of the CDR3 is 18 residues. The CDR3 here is CASSSLRLAGGDTGELFF. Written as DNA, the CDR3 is TGCGCCAGCAGTTCTCTTAGGCTAGCGGGGGGCGACACCGGGGAGCTGTTTTTT.

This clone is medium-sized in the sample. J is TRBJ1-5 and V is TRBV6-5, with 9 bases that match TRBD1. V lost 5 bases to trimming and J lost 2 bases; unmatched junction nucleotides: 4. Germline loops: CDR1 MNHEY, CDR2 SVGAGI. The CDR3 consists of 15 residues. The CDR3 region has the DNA TGTGCCAGCAGTCCCGGGACAGGGCGCAATCAGCCCCAGCATTTT. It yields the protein CASSPGTGRNQPQHF.

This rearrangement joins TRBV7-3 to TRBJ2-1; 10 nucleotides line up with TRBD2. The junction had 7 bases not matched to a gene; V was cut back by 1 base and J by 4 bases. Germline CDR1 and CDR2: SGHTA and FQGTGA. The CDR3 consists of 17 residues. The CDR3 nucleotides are TGTGCCAGCAGCTTAAGAAGAGCGGGGGGGCGGTACAATGAGCAGTTCTTC. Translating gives CASSLRRAGGRYNEQFF.

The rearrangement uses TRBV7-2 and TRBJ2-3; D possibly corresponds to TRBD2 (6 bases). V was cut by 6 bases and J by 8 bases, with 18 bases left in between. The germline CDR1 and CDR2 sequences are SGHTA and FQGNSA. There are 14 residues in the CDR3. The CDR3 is CASRLDLYGGTQYF. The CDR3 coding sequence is TGTGCCAGCAGATTGGATCTTTACGGGGGTACGCAGTATTTT.

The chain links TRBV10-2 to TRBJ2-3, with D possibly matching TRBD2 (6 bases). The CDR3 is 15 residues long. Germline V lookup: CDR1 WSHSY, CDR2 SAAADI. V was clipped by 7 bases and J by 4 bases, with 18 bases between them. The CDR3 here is CASTPQGGYSDTQYF. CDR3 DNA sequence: TGCGCCAGCACCCCCCAGGGAGGATACTCAGATACGCAGTATTTT.

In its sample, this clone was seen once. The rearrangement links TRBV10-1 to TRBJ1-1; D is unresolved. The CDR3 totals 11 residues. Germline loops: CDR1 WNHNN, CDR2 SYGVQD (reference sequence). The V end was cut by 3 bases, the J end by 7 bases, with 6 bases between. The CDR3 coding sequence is TGCGCCAGCAGTGATCGCGGTGAAGCTTTCTTT. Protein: CASSDRGEAFF.

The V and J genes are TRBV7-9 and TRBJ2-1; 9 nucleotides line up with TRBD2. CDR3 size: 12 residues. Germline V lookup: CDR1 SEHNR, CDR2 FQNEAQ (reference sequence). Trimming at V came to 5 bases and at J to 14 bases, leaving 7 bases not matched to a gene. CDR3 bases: TGTGCCAGCAGCAAAAGCGGGAGGTCGGAGTTCTTC. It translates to CASSKSGRSEFF.

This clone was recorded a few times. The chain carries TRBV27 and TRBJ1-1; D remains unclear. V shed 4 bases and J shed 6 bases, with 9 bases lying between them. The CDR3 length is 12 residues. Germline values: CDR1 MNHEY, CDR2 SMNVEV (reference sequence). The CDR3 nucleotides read TGTGCCAGCAGTTCAGACTTGGCTGAAGCTTTCTTT. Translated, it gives CASSSDLAEAFF.

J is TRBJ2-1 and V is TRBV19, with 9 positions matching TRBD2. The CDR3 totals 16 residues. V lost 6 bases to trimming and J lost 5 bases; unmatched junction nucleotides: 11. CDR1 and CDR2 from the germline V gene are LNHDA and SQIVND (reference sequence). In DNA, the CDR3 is TGTGCCAGTAGGAGCCGCGGACTAGCGATCGACAATGAGCAGTTCTTC. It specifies CASRSRGLAIDNEQFF.

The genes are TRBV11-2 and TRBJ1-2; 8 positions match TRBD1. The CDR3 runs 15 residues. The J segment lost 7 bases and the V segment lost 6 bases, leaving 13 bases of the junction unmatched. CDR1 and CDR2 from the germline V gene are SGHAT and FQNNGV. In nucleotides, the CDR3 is TGTGCCAGCAGTGTTTGGGAGGACAGGGCGGGTGGCTACACCTTC. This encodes CASSVWEDRAGGYTF.

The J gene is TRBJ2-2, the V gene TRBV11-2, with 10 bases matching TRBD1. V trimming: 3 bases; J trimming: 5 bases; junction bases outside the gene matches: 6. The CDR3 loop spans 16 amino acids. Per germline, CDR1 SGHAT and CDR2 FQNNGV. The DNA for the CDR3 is TGTGCCAGCAGCTTTACCGGGACAGGGGTTACCGGGGAGCTGTTTTTT. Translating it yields CASSFTGTGVTGELFF. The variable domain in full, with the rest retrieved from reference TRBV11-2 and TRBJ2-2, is EAGVAQSPRYKIIEKRQSVAFWCNPISGHATLYWYQQILGQGPKLLIQFQNNGVVDDSQLPKDRFSAERLKGVDSTLKIQPAKLEDSAVYLCASSFTGTGVTGELFFGEGSRLTVL.

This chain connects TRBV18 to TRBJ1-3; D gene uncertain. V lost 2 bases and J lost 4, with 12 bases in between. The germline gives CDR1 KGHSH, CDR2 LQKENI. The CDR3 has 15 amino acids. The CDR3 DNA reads TGTGCCAGCTCACCAAATTTGGTGAGGGGAAACACCATATATTTT. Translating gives CASSPNLVRGNTIYF. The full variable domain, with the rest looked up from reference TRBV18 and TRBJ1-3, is NAGVMQNPRHLVRRRGQEARLRCSPMKGHSHVYWYRQLPEEGLKFMVYLQKENIIDESGMPKERFSAEFPKEGPSILRIQQVVRGDSAAYFCASSPNLVRGNTIYFGEGSWLTVV.

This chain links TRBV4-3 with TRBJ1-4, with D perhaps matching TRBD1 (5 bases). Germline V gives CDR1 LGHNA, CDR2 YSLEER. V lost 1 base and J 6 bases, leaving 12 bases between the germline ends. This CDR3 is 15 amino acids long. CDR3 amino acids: CASSQGPGGDEKLFF. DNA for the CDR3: TGCGCCAGCAGCCAAGGGCCGGGGGGGGATGAAAAACTGTTTTTT.

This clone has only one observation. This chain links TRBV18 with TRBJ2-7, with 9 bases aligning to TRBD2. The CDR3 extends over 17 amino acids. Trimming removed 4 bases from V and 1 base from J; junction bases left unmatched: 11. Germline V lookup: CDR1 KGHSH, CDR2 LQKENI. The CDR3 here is CASSLLSLAGWSYEQYF. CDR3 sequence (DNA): TGTGCCAGCTCACTCCTCAGTCTAGCGGGGTGGTCCTACGAGCAGTACTTC.

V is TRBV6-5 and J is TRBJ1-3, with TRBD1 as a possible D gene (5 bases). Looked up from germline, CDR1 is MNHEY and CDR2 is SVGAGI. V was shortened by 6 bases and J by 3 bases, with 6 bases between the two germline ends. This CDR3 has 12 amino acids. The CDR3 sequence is CASRQGGNTIYF. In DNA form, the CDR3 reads TGTGCCAGCAGGCAGGGTGGAAACACCATATATTTT.

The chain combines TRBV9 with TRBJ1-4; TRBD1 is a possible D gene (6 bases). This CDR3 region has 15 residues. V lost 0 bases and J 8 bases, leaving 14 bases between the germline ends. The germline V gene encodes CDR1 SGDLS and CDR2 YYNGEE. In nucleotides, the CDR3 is TGTGCCAGCAGCGTAGCTACAGGGAGAAGCGAAAAACTGTTTTTT. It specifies CASSVATGRSEKLFF.

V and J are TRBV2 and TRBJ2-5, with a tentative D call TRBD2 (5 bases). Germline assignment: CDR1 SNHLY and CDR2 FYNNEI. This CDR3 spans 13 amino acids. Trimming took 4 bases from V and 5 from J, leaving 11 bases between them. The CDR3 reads CASSVGSGETQYF. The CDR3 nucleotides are TGTGCCAGCAGTGTGGGCTCGGGGGAGACCCAGTACTTC.

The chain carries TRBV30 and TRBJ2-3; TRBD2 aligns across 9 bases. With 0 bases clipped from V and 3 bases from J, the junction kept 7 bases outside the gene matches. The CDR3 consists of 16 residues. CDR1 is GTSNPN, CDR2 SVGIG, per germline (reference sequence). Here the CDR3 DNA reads TGTGCCTGGAGTGTACGGCGGCGGGAGGGGACAGATACGCAGTATTTT. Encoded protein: CAWSVRRREGTDTQYF.

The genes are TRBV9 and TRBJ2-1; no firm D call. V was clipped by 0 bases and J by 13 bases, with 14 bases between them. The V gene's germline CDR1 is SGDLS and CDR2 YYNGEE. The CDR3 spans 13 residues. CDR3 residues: CASSVARSTKQFF. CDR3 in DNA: TGTGCCAGCAGCGTAGCCCGTAGCACTAAACAGTTCTTC.

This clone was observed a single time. The CDR3 nucleotides read TGCGCCAGCAGCTTAAATGGGGGACAGGGGGATGGAGATACGCAGTATTTT. The encoded protein is CASSLNGGQGDGDTQYF. This rearrangement joins TRBV5-1 to TRBJ2-3; 11 positions agree with TRBD1. V dropped 2 bases and J dropped 5; count of bases not matched to a gene: 10. The CDR3 runs to 17 residues. CDR1 and CDR2 (germline): SGHRS, YFSETQ.

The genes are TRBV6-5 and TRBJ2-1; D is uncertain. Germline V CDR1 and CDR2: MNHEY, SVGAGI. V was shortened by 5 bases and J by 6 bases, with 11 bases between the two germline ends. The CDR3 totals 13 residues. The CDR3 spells CASSPPPGNEQFF. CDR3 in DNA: TGTGCCAGCAGTCCGCCCCCGGGCAATGAGCAGTTCTTC.

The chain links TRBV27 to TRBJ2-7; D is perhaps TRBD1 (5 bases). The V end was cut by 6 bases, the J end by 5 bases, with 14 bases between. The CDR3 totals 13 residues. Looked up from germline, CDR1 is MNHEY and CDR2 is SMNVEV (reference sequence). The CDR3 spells CASRADSIDEQYF. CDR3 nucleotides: TGTGCCAGCAGAGCTGACAGTATCGACGAGCAGTACTTC.

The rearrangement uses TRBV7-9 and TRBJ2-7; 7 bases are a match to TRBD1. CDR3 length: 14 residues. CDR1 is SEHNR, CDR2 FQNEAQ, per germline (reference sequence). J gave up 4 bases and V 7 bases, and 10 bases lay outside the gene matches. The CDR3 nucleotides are TGTGCCAGCATGGAACCAGGGGGTTCATACGAGCAGTACTTC. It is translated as CASMEPGGSYEQYF.

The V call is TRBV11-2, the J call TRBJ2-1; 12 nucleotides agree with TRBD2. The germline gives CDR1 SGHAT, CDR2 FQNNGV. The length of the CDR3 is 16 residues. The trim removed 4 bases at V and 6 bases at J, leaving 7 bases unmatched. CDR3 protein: CASSSSLAGGGNEQFF. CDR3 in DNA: TGTGCCAGCAGCTCCTCACTAGCGGGAGGCGGCAATGAGCAGTTCTTC.

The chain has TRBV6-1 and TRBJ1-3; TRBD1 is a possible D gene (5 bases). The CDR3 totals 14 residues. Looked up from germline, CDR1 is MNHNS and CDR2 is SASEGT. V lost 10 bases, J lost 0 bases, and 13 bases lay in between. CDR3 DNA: TGTGCCACTGTCAGGGCCTTCTCTGGAAACACCATATATTTT. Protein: CATVRAFSGNTIYF.

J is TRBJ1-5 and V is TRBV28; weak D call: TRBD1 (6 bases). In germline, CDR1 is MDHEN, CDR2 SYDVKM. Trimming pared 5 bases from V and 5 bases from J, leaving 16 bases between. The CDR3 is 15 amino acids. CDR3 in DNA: TGTGCCAGCAGTCCTTTTAGGGGGGGGGATCAGCCCCAGCATTTT. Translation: CASSPFRGGDQPQHF.

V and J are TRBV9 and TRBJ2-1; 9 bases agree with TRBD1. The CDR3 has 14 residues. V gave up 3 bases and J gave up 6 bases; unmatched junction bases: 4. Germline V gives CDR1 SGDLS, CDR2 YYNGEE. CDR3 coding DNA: TGTGCCAGCAGCGATCTGACAGGGGGCAATGAGCAGTTCTTC. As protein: CASSDLTGGNEQFF.